This entry lists 17 T cell receptor beta chains sequenced from one sample in a study of T cells after yellow fever vaccination. TCRdb processed the 5' RACE reads anew with MiXCR; each CDR3 protein has one entry. The sample yields 110,000 to 150,000 distinct CDR3 sequences, about 6.9% seen once. The sequenced sample was CD4+ T cells sorted from PBMCs, obtained 10 days after the yellow fever booster vaccination. Every receptor here comes from a man aged 25 to 40 who received the YFV17D yellow fever vaccine.

A remark on this clonotype: A much larger clonotype is one base distant, so this may be a read error. The CDR3 region is CASSKIPRGRNQPQHF. CDR3 DNA: TGTGCCAGCAGCAAAATACCAAGGGGGCGCAATCAGCCCCAGCATTTT. This rearrangement joins TRBV21-1 to TRBJ1-5; the table's D call, TRBD1, has no DNA check behind it. TRBV21-1 is a pseudogene segment. The CDR3 is made up of 16 amino acids.

This clonotype was recorded many times. The chain carries TRBV6-5 and TRBJ2-3, with D possibly matching TRBD1 (5 bases). Looked up from germline, CDR1 is MNHEY and CDR2 is SVGAGI. V dropped 11 bases and J dropped 4 bases, with 19 bases sitting between them. The CDR3 is 14 amino acids. CDR3 DNA sequence: TGTGCCTCTTCGGCAGGGCAGCTATCAGATACGCAGTATTTT. Encoded protein: CASSAGQLSDTQYF.

In its sample, this clonotype was seen a few times. The V gene is TRBV20-1, the J gene TRBJ2-1, with D unresolved. Trimming took 4 bases from V and 10 from J, leaving 5 bases between them. Per germline, CDR1 DFQATT and CDR2 SNEGSKA (reference sequence). The CDR3 sequence is 9 residues long. The CDR3 here is CSAKGEQFF. The CDR3 DNA follows: TGCAGTGCTAAAGGAGAGCAGTTCTTC.

At least ten counts were recorded for this clonotype. The rearrangement links TRBV24-1 to TRBJ2-7; D gene unclear. Germline loops: CDR1 KGHDR, CDR2 SFDVKD. V lost 8 bases and J lost 7, with 17 bases in between. CDR3 size: 13 residues. CDR3 DNA: TGTGCCACCATGCAGGACCCCGTGTGGGAGCAGTACTTC. Residues: CATMQDPVWEQYF.

This clonotype was counted between two and nine times. This chain connects TRBV6-1 to TRBJ1-4; D remains ambiguous. The germline V gene encodes CDR1 MNHNS and CDR2 SASEGT. V lost 3 bases, J lost 9 bases, and 14 bases lay in between. CDR3 length: 14 amino acids. CDR3 nucleotides: TGTGCCAGCAGTGATGTCTTCGTAAGGCAAAAACTGTTTTTT. It encodes CASSDVFVRQKLFF.

The chain couples TRBV6-1 to TRBJ2-5; D perhaps matches TRBD1 (6 bases). Germline CDR1 is MNHNS and CDR2 is SASEGT. With 7 bases removed from V and 5 bases from J, the gap between germline ends came to 23 bases. The CDR3 covers 16 residues. The CDR3 DNA is TGTGCCAGCACCGACCCCCGGCAGGGGCCGTGGGAGACCCAGTACTTC. Protein product: CASTDPRQGPWETQYF.

This clonotype was seen just once. A much larger clone sits a single nucleotide away, making a read error possible. This chain uses TRBV24-1 with TRBJ2-2; D unresolved. The CDR3 sequence is 13 residues long. Germline V gene data show CDR1 as KGHDR and CDR2 as SFDVKD. Trimming took 5 bases from V and 1 from J, leaving 4 bases between them. In nucleotides, the CDR3 is TGTGCCACCAGTGCCCTGAACACCGGGGAGCTGTTTTTT. It specifies CATSALNTGELFF.

This clonotype turned up a few times. The rearrangement links TRBV20-1 to TRBJ2-1, with 9 bases identical to TRBD2. After removal of 0 bases from V and 7 bases from J, the junction contained 10 bases not matched to a gene. The CDR3 extends over 16 amino acids. Looked up from germline, CDR1 is DFQATT and CDR2 is SNEGSKA (reference sequence). The CDR3 loop is CSARDWEAGGWNEQFF. CDR3 in DNA: TGCAGTGCTAGAGATTGGGAAGCGGGAGGTTGGAATGAGCAGTTCTTC.

This clonotype was observed a few times. The chain couples TRBV5-5 to TRBJ1-1, with 9 bases lining up with TRBD1. Germline-derived CDR1 and CDR2 are SGHKS and YYEKEE (reference sequence). V was clipped by 1 base and J by 5 bases; unmatched bases: 6. There are 15 residues in the CDR3. The CDR3, as DNA: TGTGCCAGCAGCTTGATGACAGGGGGATTGACTGAAGCTTTCTTT. Its protein product is CASSLMTGGLTEAFF.

This clonotype was counted at least ten times. The gene calls are TRBV14 and TRBJ1-2, with unresolved D. V shed 2 bases and J shed 5 bases, with 18 bases lying between them. This CDR3 region has 16 residues. The germline CDR1 and CDR2 sequences are SGHDN and FVKESK. As DNA, the CDR3 is TGTGCCAGCAGCCAAAAATTACCTCTACTGGGATATGGCTACACCTTC. Its translation is CASSQKLPLLGYGYTF. Looking up the rest from reference TRBV14 and TRBJ1-2 gives the full variable domain: EAGVTQFPSHSVIEKGQTVTLRCDPISGHDNLYWYRRVMGKEIKFLLHFVKESKQDESGMPNNRFLAERTGGTYSTLKVQPAELEDSGVYFCASSQKLPLLGYGYTFGSGTRLTVV.

This clonotype has a count of ten or more. This chain connects TRBV7-9 to TRBJ2-5, with D perhaps matching TRBD2 (5 bases). Germline lookup yields CDR1 SEHNR and CDR2 FQNEAQ (reference sequence). Between the trimmed V and J ends, which lost 5 bases and 5 bases, there was a span of 15 bases. CDR3 length equals 14 residues. This CDR3 is CASSPGVPGETQYF. DNA for the CDR3: TGTGCCAGCAGCCCCGGAGTGCCGGGGGAGACCCAGTACTTC.

This clonotype has at least ten counts. The chain employs TRBV15 and TRBJ2-2; perhaps TRBD2 as D (5 bases). Germline V CDR1 and CDR2: LNHNV, YYDKDF (reference sequence). Trimming cost V 0 bases and J 4 bases, with 12 bases left between them. This CDR3 comprises 16 residues. The CDR3 protein is CATSRDTLAGTGELFF. The CDR3 DNA follows: TGTGCCACCAGCAGAGACACACTTGCGGGCACCGGGGAGCTGTTTTTT.

This clonotype has a count of ten or more. J is TRBJ2-2 and V is TRBV5-1; the D gene is possibly TRBD1 (6 bases). The V gene lost 4 bases and the J gene lost 2 bases, with 12 bases spanning the gap. Germline CDR1 reads SGHRS; CDR2 reads YFSETQ. CDR3 length: 15 amino acids. The CDR3 region is CASSPGTLNTGELFF. The CDR3 DNA is TGCGCCAGCAGCCCCGGGACACTCAACACCGGGGAGCTGTTTTTT.

The rearrangement uses TRBV4-2 and TRBJ1-1; maybe TRBD1 (6 bases). Trimming took off 4 bases at V and 1 base at J, with 13 bases between the two ends. The CDR3 covers 15 residues. The germline V gene encodes CDR1 LGHNA and CDR2 YNFKEQ. This CDR3 is CASSRLTGKNTEAFF. CDR3 bases: TGTGCCAGCAGCCGCCTAACAGGGAAGAACACTGAAGCTTTCTTT.

This clonotype showed up just a few times. DNA of the CDR3: TGTGCCATCAGTGAAGGGACCAACCTACCGGGGACCCAGTACTTC. This encodes CAISEGTNLPGTQYF. V usage is TRBV10-3 and J usage is TRBJ2-5; the D gene could be TRBD1 or TRBD2 (5 bases each). The V and J ends lost 3 bases and 7 bases respectively, with 18 bases between them. The germline V gene encodes CDR1 ENHRY and CDR2 SYGVKD. The length of the CDR3 is 15 residues.

This clonotype occurred many times. The chain uses TRBV7-9 and TRBJ1-5; no clear D gene. The V gene's germline CDR1 is SEHNR and CDR2 FQNEAQ (reference sequence). There are 12 residues in the CDR3. Trimming shortened V by 5 bases and J by 7 bases, and 9 bases separated the two germline ends. CDR3 nucleotide sequence: TGTGCCAGCAGCCCCGGAAGCCAGCCCCAGCATTTT. Protein: CASSPGSQPQHF.

This clonotype has a single count. The gene calls are TRBV6-2 or TRBV6-3 and TRBJ1-1; TRBD1 might be the D (5 bases). V was shortened by 3 bases and J by 6 bases, with 11 bases between the two germline ends. CDR1 MNHEY and CDR2 SVGEGT come from the germline V gene. The CDR3 consists of 13 residues. The CDR3 protein is CASSYTGSAEAFF. DNA of the CDR3: TGTGCCAGCAGTTATACAGGCTCGGCTGAAGCTTTCTTT.